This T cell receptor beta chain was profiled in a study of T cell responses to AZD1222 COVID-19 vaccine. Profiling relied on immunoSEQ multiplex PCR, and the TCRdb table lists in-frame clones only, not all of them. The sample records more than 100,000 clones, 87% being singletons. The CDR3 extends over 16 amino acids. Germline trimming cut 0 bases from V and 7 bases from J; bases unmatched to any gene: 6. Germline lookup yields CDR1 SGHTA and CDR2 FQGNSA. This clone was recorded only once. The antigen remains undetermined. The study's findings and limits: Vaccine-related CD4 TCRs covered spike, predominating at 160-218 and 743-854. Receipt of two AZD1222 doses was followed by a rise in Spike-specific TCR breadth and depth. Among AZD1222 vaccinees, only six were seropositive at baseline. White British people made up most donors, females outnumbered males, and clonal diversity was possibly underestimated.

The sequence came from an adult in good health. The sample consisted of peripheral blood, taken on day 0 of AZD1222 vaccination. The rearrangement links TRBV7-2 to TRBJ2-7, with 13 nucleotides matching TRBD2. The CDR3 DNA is TGTGCCAGCAGCTTAGCGGGACTAGCGGGAAGGGTTGAGCAGTACTTC. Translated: CASSLAGLAGRVEQYF.